These 15 T cell receptor beta chains share one sample of origin, sequenced in a study of blood T cell repertoires in COVID-19. Using immunoSEQ multiplex PCR, the repertoire was profiled, and TCRdb retains in-frame clones only, with some absent. The data contain some 44,000 clones, about 90% of them singletons. Sequenced material: peripheral blood. All receptors come from a human donor in a cohort sampled during active COVID-19.

The chain is built from TRBV10-1 and TRBJ1-5, with D unresolved. CDR1 and CDR2 (germline): WNHNN, SYGVQD (reference sequence). This CDR3 has 15 amino acids. V lost 3 bases and J 5 bases, leaving 14 bases between the germline ends. This chain's CDR3 is CASSEGRRLDQPQHF. The CDR3 bases are TGCGCCAGCAGTGAAGGCAGGAGGCTGGATCAGCCCCAGCATTTT.

This clone was recorded only once. This chain joins TRBV7-2 and TRBJ1-4, with 10 bases matching TRBD1. The CDR3 extends over 14 amino acids. CDR1 and CDR2 (germline): SGHTA, FQGNSA. The V gene end was trimmed by 3 bases and the J gene end by 7 bases; junction bases not matched to a gene: 2. The DNA for the CDR3 is TGTGCCAGCAGCTTTGGGACAGGGGTTGAAAAACTGTTTTTT. Amino acids: CASSFGTGVEKLFF.

This sequence joins TRBV6-1 and TRBJ2-7; 9 bases fit TRBD1. This CDR3 region has 14 residues. Trimming cost V 3 bases and J 2 bases; bases outside gene matches: 2. Germline-derived CDR1 and CDR2 are MNHNS and SASEGT. The CDR3: CASSDRDRAYEQYF. The CDR3 coding sequence is TGTGCCAGCAGTGACCGGGACAGGGCCTACGAGCAGTACTTC.

This chain uses TRBV25-1 with TRBJ2-3; 8 bases map to TRBD1. In germline, CDR1 is MGHDK, CDR2 SYGVNS. V dropped 5 bases and J dropped 1; count of bases not matched to a gene: 8. CDR3 length: 16 residues. CDR3 protein: CASSSIDRGGTDTQYF. The CDR3 coding sequence is TGTGCCAGCAGTTCAATTGACAGGGGAGGCACAGATACGCAGTATTTT. Combining the CDR3 with reference TRBV25-1 and TRBJ2-3 gives the whole variable domain EADIYQTPRYLVIGTGKKITLECSQTMGHDKMYWYQQDPGMELHLIHYSYGVNSTEKGDLSSESTVSRIRTEHFPLTLESARPSHTSQYLCASSSIDRGGTDTQYFGPGTRLTVL.

Comments on this clone: The junction does not match germline at one end; this may be a read error. Other DNA sequences in the sample encode the same CDR3. V gene TRBV7-9 combines with J gene TRBJ1-2; 8 bases fit TRBD1. Germline values: CDR1 SEHNR, CDR2 FQNEAQ (reference sequence). CDR3 size: 17 residues. The CDR3 reads CASSLVAGGAANYGYTF. The CDR3 DNA follows: TGTGCCAGCAGCTTAGTTGCAGGGGGCGCAGCTAACTACGGCTACACCTTC. The variable domain in full, with the rest retrieved from reference TRBV7-9 and TRBJ1-2, is DTGVSQNPRHKITKRGQNVTFRCDPISEHNRLYWYRQTLGQGPEFLTYFQNEAQLEKSRLLSDRFSAERPKGSFSTLEIQRTEQGDSAMYLCASSLVAGGAANYGYTFGSGTRLTVV.

The gene calls are TRBV6-1 and TRBJ2-5; D is possibly TRBD1 (5 bases). The CDR3 sequence is 14 residues long. Trimming left V 2 bases short and J 4 bases short, with 11 bases between. Germline CDR1 MNHNS, CDR2 SASEGT. CDR3 coding DNA: TGTGCCAGCAGTGAAAGGGGTTTGCGAGAGACCCAGTACTTC. It translates to CASSERGLRETQYF.

The gene calls are TRBV6-6 and TRBJ1-5; 7 bases are shared with TRBD1. V shed 6 bases, J shed 9 bases, and the junction held 11 bases outside the gene matches. Germline V gene sequence: CDR1 MNHNY, CDR2 SVGAGI (reference sequence). This CDR3 has 14 residues. DNA of the CDR3: TGTGCCAGCAGCCTTACAGGGGACCACGGGCCCCAGCATTTT. Its translation: CASSLTGDHGPQHF.

The rearrangement uses TRBV14 and TRBJ1-1, with TRBD1 matching over 8 bases. From germline, CDR1 is SGHDN and CDR2 FVKESK. The CDR3 spans 16 residues. J was trimmed by 5 bases and V by 2 bases; bases with no gene match: 10. The CDR3 nucleotides read TGTGCCAGCAGCCAATCCCCGACAGGGGTTGGGACTGAAGCTTTCTTT. Its protein is CASSQSPTGVGTEAFF.

This chain uses TRBV13 with TRBJ2-7; D gene uncertain. There are 14 residues in the CDR3. CDR1 is PRHDT, CDR2 FYEKMQ, per germline (reference sequence). The V end lost 1 base, the J end lost 9 bases, and 16 bases lay between the germline ends. Here the CDR3 reads CASSLAHSLPAQYF. CDR3 nucleotides: TGTGCCAGCAGCTTAGCTCACAGTCTCCCGGCGCAGTACTTC.

The chain employs TRBV5-4 and TRBJ2-2, with 13 bases fitting TRBD2. With V trimmed by 4 bases and J by 7 bases, 7 bases remained unmatched. Germline-derived CDR1 and CDR2 are SGHNT and YYREEE (reference sequence). The CDR3 has 16 amino acids. As DNA, the CDR3 is TGTGCCAGCAGCCTCGGGACTAGCGGGATTAACGGGGAGCTGTTTTTT. Translation gives CASSLGTSGINGELFF. Full variable domain (rest looked up from reference TRBV5-4 and TRBJ2-2): ETGVTQSPTHLIKTRGQQVTLRCSSQSGHNTVSWYQQALGQGPQFIFQYYREEENGRGNFPPRFSGLQFPNYSSELNVNALELDDSALYLCASSLGTSGINGELFFGEGSRLTVL.

This chain uses TRBV4-1 with TRBJ1-1; D is perhaps TRBD1 (5 bases). V dropped 1 base and J dropped 4 bases, with 10 bases sitting between them. Germline V gene data show CDR1 as MGHRA and CDR2 as YSYEKL. CDR3 length: 14 residues. The CDR3 spells CASSQGGVGTEAFF. The CDR3 DNA sequence: TGCGCCAGCAGCCAAGGGGGGGTTGGCACTGAAGCTTTCTTT.

The DNA for the CDR3 is TGCGCCAGCAGCATGGCCGGGGGAGGCACCGGGGAGCTGTTTTTT. Translated: CASSMAGGGTGELFF. The chain joins TRBV5-1 to TRBJ2-2; TRBD2 might be the D (6 bases). The germline CDR1 and CDR2 sequences are SGHRS and YFSETQ. The CDR3 spans 15 residues. Trimming took off 4 bases at V and 4 bases at J, with 14 bases between the two ends. The full variable domain, with the rest looked up from reference TRBV5-1 and TRBJ2-2, is KAGVTQTPRYLIKTRGQQVTLSCSPISGHRSVSWYQQTPGQGLQFLFEYFSETQRNKGNFPGRFSGRQFSNSRSEMNVSTLELGDSALYLCASSMAGGGTGELFFGEGSRLTVL.

The chain uses TRBV28 and TRBJ1-5; D call uncertain. Germline assignment: CDR1 MDHEN and CDR2 SYDVKM. The CDR3 loop spans 14 amino acids. The V end lost 3 bases, the J end lost 4 bases, and 10 bases lay between the germline ends. The CDR3 protein is CASSFGGSNQPQHF. The CDR3 DNA follows: TGTGCCAGCAGTTTTGGTGGCAGTAATCAGCCCCAGCATTTT.

This chain joins TRBV9 and TRBJ1-3; 7 nucleotides line up with TRBD1. The V and J ends lost 4 bases and 3 bases, in that order; junction bases with no gene match: 4. Germline assignment: CDR1 SGDLS and CDR2 YYNGEE. The CDR3 spans 14 residues. The CDR3 DNA is TGTGCCAGCAGCCCACGGACAGGTGGAAACACCATATATTTT. Translating it yields CASSPRTGGNTIYF.

The chain couples TRBV5-1 to TRBJ2-7; 9 bases fit TRBD1. The J segment lost 4 bases and the V segment lost 1 base, leaving 3 bases of the junction unmatched. This CDR3 has 14 amino acids. Germline lookup yields CDR1 SGHRS and CDR2 YFSETQ. The CDR3 DNA reads TGCGCCAGCAGCTTGACGGACAGGGGTTACGAGCAGTACTTC. Translating gives CASSLTDRGYEQYF.